Listed here are 23 T cell receptor beta chains from one sample, sequenced in a study of T cell responses to AZD1222 COVID-19 vaccine. Produced via immunoSEQ multiplex PCR; TCRdb's table is partial and in-frame only. Altogether approximately 150,000 clones are present, roughly 92% being singletons, with the ten largest covering over 1.5%. The material was peripheral blood, obtained on day 0 of AZD1222 vaccination. All receptors come from an adult in good health.

This clone showed up just once. This chain connects TRBV4-1 to TRBJ2-3; 13 nucleotides align to TRBD2. The trim removed 3 bases at V and 4 bases at J, leaving 7 bases unmatched. The CDR3 has 17 amino acids. Germline-derived CDR1 and CDR2 are MGHRA and YSYEKL. The CDR3 here is CASSHSLAGGPSDTQYF. The CDR3 nucleotides are TGCGCCAGCAGCCATTCACTAGCGGGAGGGCCCTCAGATACGCAGTATTTT.

The chain combines TRBV11-3 with TRBJ2-1, with 14 bases that match TRBD2. The CDR3 totals 19 residues. From germline, CDR1 is SGHNT and CDR2 YENEEA. Trimming at V came to 3 bases and at J to 4 bases, leaving 11 bases not matched to a gene. The CDR3 DNA sequence: TGTGCCAGCAGCTTGGGACTAGCGGGAGCTGGAGGAGATTACAATGAGCAGTTCTTC. This encodes CASSLGLAGAGGDYNEQFF.

This clone was detected once. This sequence joins TRBV2 and TRBJ1-2; no firm D call. Germline CDR1 SNHLY, CDR2 FYNNEI. This CDR3 contains 12 residues. Trimming took off 4 bases at V and 6 bases at J, with 9 bases between the two ends. CDR3 coding DNA: TGTGCCAGCAGTGGGACTGGGGATGGCTACACCTTC. Amino acids: CASSGTGDGYTF.

The chain combines TRBV5-6 with TRBJ1-6; D is possibly TRBD1 (6 bases). V was trimmed by 3 bases and J by 7 bases, leaving 11 bases between them. There are 14 residues in the CDR3. Per germline, CDR1 SGHDT and CDR2 YYEEEE. This chain's CDR3 is CASSWPRGNSPLHF. CDR3 nucleotide sequence: TGTGCCAGCAGCTGGCCCAGGGGAAATTCACCCCTCCACTTT.

The J gene is TRBJ2-6, the V gene TRBV5-6, with 8 bases lining up with TRBD1. The CDR3 extends over 17 amino acids. V was pared by 5 bases and J by 1 base, with 8 bases of the junction left unmatched. Germline-derived CDR1 and CDR2 are SGHDT and YYEEEE. The CDR3 DNA reads as TGTGCCAGCAGGGGGACAGGCGCAGGGTCTGGGGCCAACGTCCTGACTTTC. It codes for CASRGTGAGSGANVLTF.

The chain carries TRBV6-2 or TRBV6-3 and TRBJ2-5; D not certain. From germline, CDR1 is MNHEY and CDR2 SVGEGT. The germline V and J ends were trimmed by 6 bases and 4 bases, with 12 bases remaining between them. CDR3 size: 13 residues. This chain's CDR3 is CASSRDIIETQYF. The CDR3 DNA is TGTGCCAGCAGCCGAGACATTATAGAGACCCAGTACTTC.

The chain combines TRBV28 with TRBJ2-1; TRBD2 matches 9 bases. The CDR3 spans 18 residues. The germline CDR1 and CDR2 sequences are MDHEN and SYDVKM. Unmatched junction bases numbered 14, after V lost 7 bases and J lost 1 base. This CDR3 is CASTTLAGAPRSYNEQFF. The CDR3 bases are TGTGCCAGCACCACTTTAGCGGGAGCTCCAAGGTCCTACAATGAGCAGTTCTTC.

This clone came up once. The genes are TRBV2 and TRBJ2-4; D remains unclear. Germline CDR1 reads SNHLY; CDR2 reads FYNNEI. The ends were cut back, 3 bases at V and 0 bases at J, with 6 bases in the middle. The CDR3 has 14 residues. The CDR3 DNA sequence: TGTGCCAGCAGTGATCGACTAGCCAAAAACATTCAGTACTTC. Its translation: CASSDRLAKNIQYF.

The chain couples TRBV9 to TRBJ1-2; D is ambiguous. CDR3 size: 13 residues. The V gene lost 3 bases and the J gene lost 6 bases, with 12 bases spanning the gap. Germline lookup yields CDR1 SGDLS and CDR2 YYNGEE. The CDR3 DNA reads as TGTGCCAGCAGCGCCTTCAGTTTAGATGGCTACACCTTC. This encodes CASSAFSLDGYTF.

CDR3 loop: CASSLAGAPLAKNIQYF. CDR3 nucleotide sequence: TGTGCCAGCAGTTTAGCAGGGGCGCCCTTAGCCAAAAACATTCAGTACTTC. This chain joins TRBV27 and TRBJ2-4, with D perhaps TRBD1 (6 bases). This CDR3 contains 17 residues. Trimming removed 2 bases at V and 0 bases at J, with 14 bases between. The germline V gene encodes CDR1 MNHEY and CDR2 SMNVEV (reference sequence).

Only a few counts were recorded for this clone. The V and J genes are TRBV5-1 and TRBJ1-1; 10 bases map to TRBD1. This CDR3 is 16 amino acids long. V was pared by 0 bases and J by 1 base, with 3 bases of the junction left unmatched. Germline V gives CDR1 SGHRS, CDR2 YFSETQ. The CDR3 sequence: CASSLAGTGANTEAFF. Here the CDR3 DNA reads TGCGCCAGCAGCTTGGCCGGGACAGGGGCGAACACTGAAGCTTTCTTT.

The chain links TRBV7-9 to TRBJ2-5; 10 positions agree with TRBD1. V shed 6 bases, J shed 5 bases, and the junction held 6 bases outside the gene matches. There are 14 residues in the CDR3. Germline V lookup: CDR1 SEHNR, CDR2 FQNEAQ (reference sequence). CDR3 protein: CASRRDRGGETQYF. In DNA form, the CDR3 reads TGTGCCAGCAGAAGGGACAGGGGTGGGGAGACCCAGTACTTC.

This clone is a singleton in its sample. The V and J genes are TRBV5-4 and TRBJ2-7; the match to TRBD1 covers 7 bases. Germline V CDR1 and CDR2: SGHNT, YYREEE (reference sequence). The length of the CDR3 is 17 residues. The trim removed 0 bases at V and 2 bases at J, leaving 11 bases unmatched. CDR3 residues: CASSLAAGGFSPYEQYF. The CDR3 DNA sequence: TGTGCCAGCAGCTTGGCGGCAGGGGGATTTTCCCCCTACGAGCAGTACTTC.

V and J are TRBV21-1 and TRBJ2-7; TRBD2, the table's D call, lacks a check against the DNA. TRBV21-1 is given as a pseudogene. The CDR3 consists of 16 residues. DNA for the CDR3: TGTGCCAGCAGCCCTCGGAACGGAGGCAGCTCCTACGAGCAGTACTTC. This sequence encodes CASSPRNGGSSYEQYF.

CDR3 coding DNA: TGTGCCAGCAGAGGGACAGGGAGGTTAACTGAAGCTTTCTTT. Amino acids: CASRGTGRLTEAFF. The chain is built from TRBV6-6 and TRBJ1-1, with 9 positions matching TRBD1. Germline V CDR1 and CDR2: MNHNY, SVGAGI (reference sequence). The V and J ends lost 6 bases and 5 bases, in that order; junction bases with no gene match: 7. CDR3 length: 14 amino acids.

This chain connects TRBV19 to TRBJ2-5; D call uncertain. CDR1 and CDR2 (germline): LNHDA, SQIVND (reference sequence). The CDR3 extends over 15 amino acids. Trimming shortened V by 6 bases and J by 0 bases, and 14 bases separated the two germline ends. This CDR3 reads CASSGWSAYQETQYF. DNA for the CDR3: TGTGCCAGTAGCGGGTGGAGCGCCTACCAAGAGACCCAGTACTTC.

The chain uses TRBV6-5 and TRBJ2-5; D is ambiguous. The CDR3 consists of 12 residues. Germline values: CDR1 MNHEY, CDR2 SVGAGI. Trimming took off 6 bases at V and 5 bases at J, with 10 bases between the two ends. The CDR3 loop reads CASSALRETQYF. DNA of the CDR3: TGTGCCAGCAGCGCACTGCGCGAGACCCAGTACTTC.

CDR3 nucleotides: TGTGCCAGCAGCCCCGACGGGTCGCGATCCTACGAGCAGTACTTC. It yields the protein CASSPDGSRSYEQYF. The chain couples TRBV7-2 to TRBJ2-7; D not certain. The CDR3 consists of 15 residues. In germline, CDR1 is SGHTA, CDR2 FQGNSA. Trimming took 5 bases from V and 1 from J, leaving 15 bases between them.

The chain carries TRBV5-8 and TRBJ1-4; D gene ambiguous. Germline V gene lookup returns CDR1 SGHTS and CDR2 YDEGEE. V was cut by 3 bases and J by 4 bases, with 10 bases left in between. This CDR3 is built from 14 residues. CDR3 nucleotides: TGTGCCAGCAGCTCTGGGCGGCTTAATGAAAAACTGTTTTTT. Protein: CASSSGRLNEKLFF.

This chain links TRBV15 with TRBJ1-2; D may be TRBD1 (6 bases). Germline-derived CDR1 and CDR2 are LNHNV and YYDKDF (reference sequence). V shed 0 bases and J shed 3 bases, with 11 bases lying between them. The CDR3 contains 15 residues. The CDR3 protein is CATSRDLQGYYGYTF. In nucleotides, the CDR3 is TGTGCCACCAGCAGAGATTTGCAGGGGTACTATGGCTACACCTTC.

This clone is a singleton in its sample. The chain has TRBV7-3 and TRBJ2-3; a possible D gene is TRBD1 (5 bases). Deletions cut 0 bases from V and 2 bases from J, with 18 bases between. This CDR3 comprises 18 residues. Germline V gene data show CDR1 as SGHTA and CDR2 as FQGTGA. The DNA of the CDR3 is TGTGCCAGCAGCTTAACCCCTACCGACATCAGGGACACAGATACGCAGTATTTT. It yields the protein CASSLTPTDIRDTDTQYF.

This chain uses TRBV27 with TRBJ2-1; 13 positions match TRBD2. Germline CDR1 reads MNHEY; CDR2 reads SMNVEV (reference sequence). The J segment lost 10 bases and the V segment lost 9 bases, leaving 18 bases of the junction unmatched. This CDR3 has 17 residues. CDR3 nucleotides: TGTGCCAGTTATCCGGGACTAGCGGGATTTGCGAGAGGGGAGCAGTTCTTC. Protein product: CASYPGLAGFARGEQFF.

V is TRBV5-6 and J is TRBJ1-1; 7 positions match TRBD1. CDR3 length equals 15 residues. CDR1 SGHDT and CDR2 YYEEEE come from the germline V gene. The junction had 7 bases not matched to a gene; V was cut back by 4 bases and J by 1 base. In nucleotides, the CDR3 is TGTGCCAGCAGCCGCAAAGAGGGGGCGAACACTGAAGCTTTCTTT. Its protein product is CASSRKEGANTEAFF.